This T cell receptor beta chain was recovered during a study of blood T cell repertoires in COVID-19. Overall study: The samples span acute and convalescent COVID-19 from the United States, Italy and Spain. From T cells, B-cell-depleted T cells, or PBMCs came the material, which was cDNA or gDNA.

Per the authors' pipeline: Estimated nucleated cell counts came from reference gene primer amplification. Here immunoSEQ multiplex PCR was the method, and the copy in TCRdb shows in-frame clones only, minus some. V, J and clone size derive from that table, while D and trimming were established from the DNA sequence. The sample lists just over 300,000 clones, about 85% occurring once. Sequences were obtained from peripheral blood. The sequence was obtained from a man aged 18 to 29 with active or convalescent COVID-19.

The CDR3 sequence: CASSVDSDTEAFF. Here the CDR3 DNA reads TGCGCCAGCAGTGTAGACAGCGACACTGAAGCTTTCTTT. The chain links TRBV10-2 to TRBJ1-1; maybe TRBD1 (5 bases). The CDR3 runs to 13 residues. The germline CDR1 and CDR2 sequences are WSHSY and SAAADI. V gave up 4 bases and J gave up 3 bases, with 9 bases separating them.